A selection of T cell receptor beta chains follows, all from one sample in a study of cytomegalovirus exposure and HLA in healthy donors. Clones were read by immunoSEQ multiplex PCR, and TCRdb kept only the in-frame ones, dropping some. The sample holds some 140,000 clones, 80% seen once. Input material: PBMCs. The receptors originated from a male donor in good health and CMV-seropositive. CDR3s include the opening cysteine and the closing phenylalanine or tryptophan. D genes are given only for firm matches. The size field is filled for only some rows; it gives once, few, many or a size class.

clone_size,v_call,j_call,d_call,cdr3_aa,cdr3_nt
-,TRBV7-3,TRBJ2-6,TRBD2,CASSLSGGAGEILWANVLTF,TGTGCCAGCAGCTTATCCGGAGGGGCGGGAGAGATACTCTGGGCCAACGTCCTGACTTTC
-,TRBV7-2,TRBJ2-4,-,CASSSTGGEGIQYF,TGTGCCAGCAGCTCGACAGGTGGAGAAGGCATTCAGTACTTC
-,TRBV28,TRBJ1-5,-,CASSLSISWGDQPQHF,TGTGCCAGCAGTTTATCGATTTCTTGGGGGGACCAGCCCCAGCATTTT
-,TRBV18,TRBJ1-4,TRBD1,CASSRQGTNEKLFF,TGTGCCAGCTCCCGACAGGGGACGAATGAAAAACTGTTTTTT
-,TRBV5-6,TRBJ2-1,-,CASSFGPQGYNEQFF,TGTGCCAGCAGCTTTGGTCCACAGGGATACAATGAGCAGTTCTTC
-,TRBV19,TRBJ1-4,TRBD1,CASSIGTGAANEKLFF,TGTGCCAGTAGTATAGGGACAGGGGCAGCTAATGAAAAACTGTTTTTT
once,TRBV7-9,TRBJ2-7,-,CASSLSSGTNSYEQYF,TGTGCCAGCAGCTTAAGTTCCGGGACAAATTCCTACGAGCAGTACTTC
-,TRBV28,TRBJ2-2,-,CASSPRVNTGELFF,TGTGCCAGCAGCCCCAGGGTGAACACCGGGGAGCTGTTTTTT
-,TRBV5-4,TRBJ2-7,-,CASSLEVGGRIVEQYF,TGTGCCAGCAGCTTGGAAGTCGGGGGGCGGATAGTCGAGCAGTACTTC
-,TRBV27,TRBJ1-1,-,CASSHPDKNTEAFF,TGTGCCAGCAGTCACCCCGACAAGAACACTGAAGCTTTCTTT
few,TRBV21-1,TRBJ2-1,-,CASSKRDIVWDNEQFF,TGTGCCAGCAGCAAGAGGGACATCGTATGGGACAATGAGCAGTTCTTC
once,TRBV20-1,TRBJ1-1,-,CSSILTEAFF,TGCAGTTCTATCTTAACTGAAGCTTTCTTT
-,TRBV10-2,TRBJ1-5,-,CASSESGDNQPQHF,TGCGCCAGCAGTGAATCGGGGGATAATCAGCCCCAGCATTTT
-,TRBV9,TRBJ2-7,-,CASSLSPVSHEQYF,TGTGCCAGCAGCCTGAGCCCCGTTAGCCACGAGCAGTACTTC